These 28 T cell receptor beta chains came from one sample sequenced in a study of control samples from healthy donors and cancer patients. Clones were read by immunoSEQ multiplex PCR, and TCRdb kept only the in-frame ones, dropping some. The table lists about 65,000 clones, 90% of them singletons. The specimen was PBMCs. These receptors came from a woman between 50 and 59 years old with colorectal cancer.

CDR3 loop: CASTFQQASNYGYTF. Written as DNA, the CDR3 is TGTGCCAGCACCTTCCAACAGGCCTCTAACTATGGCTACACCTTC. The chain uses TRBV2 and TRBJ1-2; D might be TRBD1 (5 bases). The CDR3 covers 15 residues. Germline V gives CDR1 SNHLY, CDR2 FYNNEI. With 7 bases removed from V and 0 bases from J, the gap between germline ends came to 15 bases.

The chain joins TRBV24-1 to TRBJ2-7; 11 bases map to TRBD1. This CDR3 is 15 amino acids long. CDR1 KGHDR and CDR2 SFDVKD come from the germline V gene. The V segment lost 3 bases and the J segment 3 bases; nucleotides outside the gene matches: 3. DNA for the CDR3: TGTGCCACCAGTGATCCGGGACAGGGGGTCTACGAGCAGTACTTC. Translation: CATSDPGQGVYEQYF.

The chain employs TRBV7-9 and TRBJ1-4, with D unresolved. The CDR3 runs to 15 residues. V gave up 5 bases and J gave up 5 bases, with 15 bases separating them. The germline V gene has CDR1 SEHNR and CDR2 FQNEAQ (reference sequence). The CDR3 protein is CASSPLGLRNEKLFF. DNA for the CDR3: TGTGCCAGCAGCCCCCTCGGCCTACGGAATGAAAAACTGTTTTTT. The full variable domain, rest sourced from reference TRBV7-9 and TRBJ1-4, is DTGVSQNPRHKITKRGQNVTFRCDPISEHNRLYWYRQTLGQGPEFLTYFQNEAQLEKSRLLSDRFSAERPKGSFSTLEIQRTEQGDSAMYLCASSPLGLRNEKLFFGSGTQLSVL.

This clone was recorded a few times. The genes are TRBV15 and TRBJ1-4; a weak D match, TRBD1 (6 bases). Germline lookup yields CDR1 LNHNV and CDR2 YYDKDF (reference sequence). Trimming took 1 base from V and 8 from J, leaving 17 bases between them. The CDR3 loop spans 16 amino acids. The CDR3, as DNA: TGTGCCACCAGCAGAGGCCGAACAGGGTTGGGGGAAAAACTGTTTTTT. Encoded protein: CATSRGRTGLGEKLFF.

With regard to this clone: The junction does not match germline at one end; this may be a read error. The rearrangement joins TRBV7-7 to TRBJ2-1; either TRBD1 or TRBD2 may fit D (5 bases each). From germline, CDR1 is SSHAT and CDR2 FNYEAQ (reference sequence). CDR3 length: 15 residues. The CDR3: CASSSGRDSYNEQFF. The CDR3 DNA reads as TGTGCTAGCAGCTCGGGACGAGACTCCTACAATGAGCAGTTCTTC.

This CDR3 reads CASSLQGTDTQYF. CDR3 in DNA: TGTGCCAGCAGTTTACAGGGCACAGATACGCAGTATTTT. The rearrangement joins TRBV12-3 or TRBV12-4 to TRBJ2-3; no definite D call. Trimming removed 2 bases from V and 1 base from J, with 4 bases in between. CDR3 length: 13 residues.

This clone has just one count. The rearrangement uses TRBV19 and TRBJ1-5; D unresolved. The CDR3 is made up of 13 amino acids. Trimming pared 3 bases from V and 3 bases from J, leaving 6 bases between. Germline V gene lookup returns CDR1 LNHDA and CDR2 SQIVND (reference sequence). The CDR3 is CASSIRDNQPQHF. The CDR3 DNA reads as TGTGCCAGTAGTATTAGGGACAATCAGCCCCAGCATTTT.

This rearrangement joins TRBV27 to TRBJ1-4; D uncertain. Germline V gives CDR1 MNHEY, CDR2 SMNVEV (reference sequence). The CDR3 consists of 14 residues. V was clipped by 6 bases and J by 0 bases, with 8 bases between them. The CDR3 reads CASRRAATNEKLFF. The CDR3 DNA reads as TGTGCCAGCAGGCGAGCTGCAACTAATGAAAAACTGTTTTTT.

The chain recombines TRBV10-3 with TRBJ2-3, with a weak D call TRBD1 (5 bases). Germline CDR1 and CDR2: ENHRY and SYGVKD. V lost 8 bases and J lost 5, with 14 bases in between. The CDR3 is 13 residues long. CDR3 in amino acids: CAIADTSEDTQYF. The DNA for the CDR3 is TGTGCCATCGCGGACACCTCGGAAGATACGCAGTATTTT.

V gene TRBV5-6 combines with J gene TRBJ2-1; D may correspond to TRBD1 or TRBD2 (6 bases each). V lost 0 bases, J lost 2 bases, and 9 bases lay in between. From germline, CDR1 is SGHDT and CDR2 YYEEEE. This CDR3 is 15 amino acids long. In nucleotides, the CDR3 is TGTGCCAGCAGCTTGGTCGGGGGCCCCTACAATGAGCAGTTCTTC. Encoded protein: CASSLVGGPYNEQFF.

The V and J genes are TRBV27 and TRBJ1-2, with 7 positions matching TRBD1. The CDR3 is 17 residues long. The germline gives CDR1 MNHEY, CDR2 SMNVEV (reference sequence). With 1 base clipped from V and 6 bases from J, the junction kept 14 bases outside the gene matches. This CDR3 reads CASSLFFATGEHDGYTF. The CDR3 DNA follows: TGTGCCAGCAGTTTATTTTTTGCTACAGGGGAACATGATGGCTACACCTTC.

This clone appeared a single time. The V gene is TRBV3-1 (or the pseudogene TRBV3-2), the J gene TRBJ2-7; no clear D gene. The V gene's germline CDR1 is LGHDT and CDR2 YNNKEL (reference sequence). V lost 3 bases, J lost 3 bases, and 15 bases lay in between. The CDR3 contains 15 residues. The CDR3 region is CASSQVPDRNYEQYF. In nucleotides, the CDR3 is TGTGCCAGCAGCCAGGTACCCGACCGAAACTACGAGCAGTACTTC.

The V gene is TRBV28, the J gene TRBJ2-2; TRBD2 aligns across 9 bases. This CDR3 comprises 15 residues. V gave up 8 bases and J gave up 7 bases; unmatched junction bases: 11. Germline CDR1 reads MDHEN; CDR2 reads SYDVKM. CDR3 sequence (DNA): TGTGCCAGCGGGAGTAGCGGGAGTCGTGGCGGGGAGCTGTTTTTT. The encoded protein is CASGSSGSRGGELFF. Variable domain in full (rest from reference TRBV28 and TRBJ2-2): DVKVTQSSRYLVKRTGEKVFLECVQDMDHENMFWYRQDPGLGLRLIYFSYDVKMKEKGDIPEGYSVSREKKERFSLILESASTNQTSMYLCASGSSGSRGGELFFGEGSRLTVL.

This chain connects TRBV7-7 to TRBJ2-5; 10 bases are shared with TRBD2. V was clipped by 0 bases and J by 4 bases; unmatched bases: 5. Per germline, CDR1 SSHAT and CDR2 FNYEAQ (reference sequence). The CDR3 length is 16 residues. The CDR3 DNA reads TGTGCCAGCAGCTTAGCTTCACTAGCGGGACGAGAGACCCAGTACTTC. Translation gives CASSLASLAGRETQYF. Looking up the rest from reference TRBV7-7 and TRBJ2-5 gives the full variable domain: GAGVSQSPRYKVTKRGQDVTLRCDPISSHATLYWYQQALGQGPEFLTYFNYEAQPDKSGLPSDRFSAERPEGSISTLTIQRTEQRDSAMYRCASSLASLAGRETQYFGPGTRLLVL.

The chain couples TRBV23-1 to TRBJ1-5; D might be TRBD1 (5 bases). TRBV23-1 belongs to the ORF category, with a function that is uncertain. The V and J ends lost 4 bases and 4 bases respectively, with 17 bases between them. The CDR3 totals 16 residues. DNA of the CDR3: TGCGCCAGCAGTCCACAACGTGGGGACTTTAATCAGCCCCAGCATTTT. Amino acids: CASSPQRGDFNQPQHF.

CDR3 amino acids: CASRKDSYEQFF. The CDR3 DNA follows: TGTGCCAGCAGAAAGGACAGCTATGAGCAGTTCTTC. V is TRBV28 and J is TRBJ2-1; possibly TRBD1 for D (6 bases). The CDR3 contains 12 residues. Trimming stripped 6 bases from V and 8 bases from J, with 11 bases between. Germline V gene sequence: CDR1 MDHEN, CDR2 SYDVKM.

The V gene is TRBV19, the J gene TRBJ1-5; the D gene is possibly TRBD1 (6 bases). Germline values: CDR1 LNHDA, CDR2 SQIVND (reference sequence). The CDR3 totals 14 residues. Trimming took off 4 bases at V and 6 bases at J, with 13 bases between the two ends. The CDR3 is CASSKSGAGQPQHF. The CDR3, as DNA: TGTGCCAGTAGTAAATCAGGGGCCGGTCAGCCCCAGCATTTT.

The CDR3 DNA reads as TGTGCCAGTAGTGCCCTCAGGGGATCGGACACTGAAGCTTTCTTT. Protein sequence: CASSALRGSDTEAFF. V usage is TRBV19 and J usage is TRBJ1-1; D perhaps matches TRBD1 (6 bases). Trimming shortened V by 5 bases and J by 3 bases, and 16 bases separated the two germline ends. This CDR3 is built from 15 residues. Germline CDR1 reads LNHDA; CDR2 reads SQIVND (reference sequence). The variable domain in full, completed from reference TRBV19 and TRBJ1-1, reads DGGITQSPKYLFRKEGQNVTLSCEQNLNHDAMYWYRQDPGQGLRLIYYSQIVNDFQKGDIAEGYSVSREKKESFPLTVTSAQKNPTAFYLCASSALRGSDTEAFFGQGTRLTVV.

This chain joins TRBV18 and TRBJ2-3; 11 bases align to TRBD2. The CDR3 has 16 amino acids. Germline-derived CDR1 and CDR2 are KGHSH and LQKENI. V shed 5 bases, J shed 3 bases, and the junction held 7 bases outside the gene matches. In DNA, the CDR3 is TGTGCCAGCTCAGAACCCGGGACTAGCGGTACAGATACGCAGTATTTT. This gives the protein CASSEPGTSGTDTQYF.

V gene TRBV30 combines with J gene TRBJ2-1, with D tentatively TRBD2 (6 bases). V was trimmed by 4 bases and J by 13 bases, leaving 14 bases between them. Germline V CDR1 and CDR2: GTSNPN, SVGIG (reference sequence). The CDR3 sequence is 11 residues long. In DNA form, the CDR3 reads TGTGCCTGGAAGTTGGAGCGGGCTCAGTTCTTC. Encoded protein: CAWKLERAQFF.

The rearrangement uses TRBV5-1 and TRBJ2-3; a weak D match, TRBD2 (6 bases). Per the germline V gene, CDR1 is SGHRS and CDR2 is YFSETQ. The ends were cut back, 2 bases at V and 6 bases at J, with 16 bases in the middle. The CDR3 runs to 15 residues. Here the CDR3 reads CASSLEGGVLDTQYF. CDR3 DNA sequence: TGCGCCAGCAGCTTAGAAGGAGGGGTATTGGATACGCAGTATTTT.

CDR3 residues: CASSFGTTEAFF. Written as DNA, the CDR3 is TGTGCCAGCAGCTTCGGGACCACTGAAGCTTTCTTT. The J gene is TRBJ1-1, the V gene TRBV5-6, with a weak D call TRBD1 (5 bases). Germline CDR1 reads SGHDT; CDR2 reads YYEEEE. The CDR3 loop spans 12 amino acids. V lost 2 bases to trimming and J lost 4 bases, with 6 bases between them.

The chain has TRBV5-4 and TRBJ2-3; D is unresolved. The length of the CDR3 is 12 residues. The germline V gene has CDR1 SGHNT and CDR2 YYREEE (reference sequence). The V and J ends lost 4 bases and 5 bases respectively, with 8 bases between them. The CDR3 sequence: CASSLAGDTQYF. The CDR3 bases are TGTGCCAGCAGCCTCGCTGGAGATACGCAGTATTTT.

This clone was observed a single time. The V and J genes are TRBV14 and TRBJ1-1; no clear D. Trimming stripped 0 bases from V and 4 bases from J, with 18 bases between. Per the germline V gene, CDR1 is SGHDN and CDR2 is FVKESK. This CDR3 has 17 residues. The CDR3 sequence: CASSQETWHQWGTEAFF. The CDR3, as DNA: TGTGCCAGCAGCCAAGAGACATGGCACCAGTGGGGCACTGAAGCTTTCTTT.

The V gene is TRBV19, the J gene TRBJ2-5; TRBD2 aligns across 8 bases. The V segment lost 6 bases and the J segment 2 bases; nucleotides outside the gene matches: 14. Germline V lookup: CDR1 LNHDA, CDR2 SQIVND (reference sequence). The CDR3 is made up of 17 amino acids. As DNA, the CDR3 is TGTGCCAGTAGCCCGAGCCGGGGGCGGGGGGTGCAAGAGACCCAGTACTTC. Translating gives CASSPSRGRGVQETQYF. The whole variable domain, filled in from reference TRBV19 and TRBJ2-5, reads DGGITQSPKYLFRKEGQNVTLSCEQNLNHDAMYWYRQDPGQGLRLIYYSQIVNDFQKGDIAEGYSVSREKKESFPLTVTSAQKNPTAFYLCASSPSRGRGVQETQYFGPGTRLLVL.

The V and J genes are TRBV19 and TRBJ1-3; D is unclear. This CDR3 is 14 amino acids long. The V end was cut by 7 bases, the J end by 7 bases, with 17 bases between. Germline V gene data show CDR1 as LNHDA and CDR2 as SQIVND (reference sequence). The CDR3 loop is CASNTRSRPNTIYF. DNA of the CDR3: TGTGCCAGTAACACCCGTTCCAGGCCCAACACCATATATTTT.

J is TRBJ2-3 and V is TRBV5-4, with 10 bases fitting TRBD2. The V gene end was trimmed by 4 bases and the J gene end by 5 bases; junction bases not matched to a gene: 7. CDR3 length: 15 amino acids. The germline V gene has CDR1 SGHNT and CDR2 YYREEE (reference sequence). The CDR3 sequence: CASSTRTSGVDTQYF. In DNA, the CDR3 is TGTGCCAGCAGCACCCGGACTAGCGGAGTAGATACGCAGTATTTT.

The chain combines TRBV28 with TRBJ2-4; 9 bases align to TRBD1. The CDR3 sequence is 16 residues long. V shed 1 base and J 5 bases; nucleotides not matched to a gene: 6. Germline V gene sequence: CDR1 MDHEN, CDR2 SYDVKM. The CDR3 loop reads CASSLSTGGKENIQYF. CDR3 nucleotide sequence: TGTGCCAGCAGTTTATCAACAGGGGGCAAGGAAAACATTCAGTACTTC.